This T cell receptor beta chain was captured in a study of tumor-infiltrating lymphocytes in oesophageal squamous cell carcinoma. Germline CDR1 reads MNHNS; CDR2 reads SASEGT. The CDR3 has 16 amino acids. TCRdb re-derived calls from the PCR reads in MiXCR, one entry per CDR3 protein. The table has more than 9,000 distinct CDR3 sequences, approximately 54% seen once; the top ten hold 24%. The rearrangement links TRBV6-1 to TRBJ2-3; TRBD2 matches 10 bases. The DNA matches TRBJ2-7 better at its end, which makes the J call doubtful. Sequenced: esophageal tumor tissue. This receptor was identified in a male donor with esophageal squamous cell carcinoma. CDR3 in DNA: TGTGCCAGCAATGTTTATTGGACTAGCGGTTCCTACGAGCAGTACTTC. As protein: CASNVYWTSGSYEQYF.